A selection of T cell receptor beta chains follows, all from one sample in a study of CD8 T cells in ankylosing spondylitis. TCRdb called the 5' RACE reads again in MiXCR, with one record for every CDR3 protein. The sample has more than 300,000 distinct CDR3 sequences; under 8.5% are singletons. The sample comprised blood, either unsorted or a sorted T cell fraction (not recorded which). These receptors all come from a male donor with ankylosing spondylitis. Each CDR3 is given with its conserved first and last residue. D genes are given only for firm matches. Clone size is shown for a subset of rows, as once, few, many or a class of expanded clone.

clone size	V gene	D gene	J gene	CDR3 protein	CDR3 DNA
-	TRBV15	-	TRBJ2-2	CATSRGTLAGELFF	TGTGCCACCAGCAGAGGGACACTGGCCGGGGAGCTGTTTTTT
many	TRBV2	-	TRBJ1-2	CAGNTANYGYTF	TGTGCCGGCAATACAGCAAACTATGGCTACACCTTC
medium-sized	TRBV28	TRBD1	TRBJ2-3	CASSLYGQADTSSSTDTQYF	TGTGCCAGCAGTTTATATGGACAGGCCGACACAAGTTCTAGCACAGATACGCAGTATTTT
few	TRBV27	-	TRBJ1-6	CASSLVGVWSPLHF	TGTGCCAGCAGTTTAGTGGGTGTATGGTCACCCCTCCACTTT
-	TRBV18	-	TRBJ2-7	CASSPVSGTQGEQYF	TGTGCCAGCTCACCAGTATCGGGAACGCAAGGCGAGCAGTACTTC
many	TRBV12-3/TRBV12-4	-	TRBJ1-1	CASSSETGGARGTEAFF	TGTGCCAGCAGTAGCGAGACAGGAGGCGCGAGGGGTACTGAAGCTTTCTTT
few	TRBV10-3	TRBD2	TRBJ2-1	CAISELAGEWNEQFF	TGTGCCATCAGTGAATTGGCGGGAGAGTGGAATGAGCAGTTCTTC
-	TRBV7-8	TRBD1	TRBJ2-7	CASSLRRQGAHEQYF	TGTGCCAGCAGCTTACGGAGACAGGGGGCCCACGAGCAGTACTTC
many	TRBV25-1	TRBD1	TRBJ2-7	CASRSGTALTRSYEQYF	TGTGCCAGCAGATCCGGGACAGCTTTAACAAGGTCCTACGAGCAGTACTTC
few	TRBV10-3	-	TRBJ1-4	CAISAGSGGEKLFF	TGTGCCATCAGTGCGGGTTCGGGAGGTGAAAAACTGTTTTTT
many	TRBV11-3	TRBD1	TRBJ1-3	CASSMDRAGNTIYF	TGTGCCAGCAGCATGGACAGGGCTGGAAACACCATATATTTT
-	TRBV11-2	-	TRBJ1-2	CASSLGTAADYGYTF	TGTGCCAGCAGCTTAGGAACAGCAGCGGACTATGGCTACACCTTC
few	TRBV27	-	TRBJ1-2	CASRGDSLERTF	TGTGCCAGCAGGGGTGACTCGCTAGAGCGCACCTTC
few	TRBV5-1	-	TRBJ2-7	CASSPPEVGAKTYEQYF	TGCGCCAGCAGCCCCCCCGAGGTAGGGGCGAAAACCTACGAGCAGTACTTC
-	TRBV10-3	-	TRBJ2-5	CAISAGERETQYF	TGTGCCATCAGTGCCGGGGAGAGAGAGACCCAGTACTTC